Following are 12 T cell receptor beta chains from one sample sequenced in a study of blood T cell repertoires in COVID-19. Clones were sequenced by immunoSEQ multiplex PCR, and TCRdb holds only the in-frame ones, with some missing. The sample holds about 48,000 clones, over 80% seen once. Material for sequencing was peripheral blood. The receptors derive from a man in his 70s with acute or convalescent COVID-19.

The chain is built from TRBV9 and TRBJ2-1; TRBD2 agrees at 7 bases. This CDR3 spans 14 amino acids. The germline V gene has CDR1 SGDLS and CDR2 YYNGEE. The ends lost 4 bases at V and 7 bases at J; junction bases unmatched: 8. The CDR3 bases are TGTGCCAGCAGCCTCCGAACCGGGGGGAATGAGCAGTTCTTC. It encodes CASSLRTGGNEQFF.

This clone was detected a few times. The CDR3 spells CASSTQGASEAFF. The CDR3 coding sequence is TGTGCCAGCAGCACCCAGGGGGCCTCTGAAGCTTTCTTT. The V gene is TRBV7-2, the J gene TRBJ1-1; 8 nucleotides agree with TRBD1. Germline loops: CDR1 SGHTA, CDR2 FQGNSA. V was pared by 5 bases and J by 6 bases, with 5 bases of the junction left unmatched. The CDR3 has 13 residues.

The genes are TRBV18 and TRBJ1-1; no clear D gene. Germline V CDR1 and CDR2: KGHSH, LQKENI. Between the trimmed V and J ends, which lost 3 bases and 1 base, there was a span of 15 bases. The CDR3 has 16 residues. The CDR3 loop is CASSPPSGGANTEAFF. In DNA, the CDR3 is TGTGCCAGCTCACCCCCCTCTGGAGGAGCGAACACTGAAGCTTTCTTT.

This sequence joins TRBV5-1 and TRBJ1-1, with 10 bases fitting TRBD1. CDR1 and CDR2 from the germline V gene are SGHRS and YFSETQ. With 4 bases clipped from V and 4 bases from J, the junction kept 7 bases outside the gene matches. The length of the CDR3 is 15 residues. The CDR3 is CASSQDRGLGTEAFF. The CDR3 coding sequence is TGCGCCAGCAGCCAAGACAGGGGGCTGGGCACTGAAGCTTTCTTT.

This chain links TRBV27 with TRBJ1-6, with unresolved D. Per germline, CDR1 MNHEY and CDR2 SMNVEV (reference sequence). The V gene lost 4 bases and the J gene lost 3 bases, with 16 bases spanning the gap. This CDR3 is 17 amino acids long. CDR3 in DNA: TGTGCCAGCAGTTCCCCCCGGGATCCCAACTATAATTCACCCCTCCACTTT. It is translated as CASSSPRDPNYNSPLHF.

This clone appeared a single time. This chain links TRBV20-1 with TRBJ1-1; no definite D call. The germline CDR1 and CDR2 sequences are DFQATT and SNEGSKA (reference sequence). This CDR3 has 11 residues. The V end lost 6 bases, the J end lost 4 bases, and 9 bases lay between the germline ends. The CDR3 sequence is CSAARVTEAFF. CDR3 DNA: TGCAGTGCGGCCCGGGTCACTGAAGCTTTCTTT.

This clone appeared once. The chain links TRBV19 to TRBJ2-7, with 10 bases fitting TRBD1. The CDR3 is 17 amino acids. The ends lost 6 bases at V and 3 bases at J; junction bases unmatched: 14. CDR1 and CDR2 (germline): LNHDA, SQIVND (reference sequence). Here the CDR3 DNA reads TGTGCCAGTAGCCCAACCACCAGACAGGGGGCCCTCTACGAGCAGTACTTC. Amino acid sequence: CASSPTTRQGALYEQYF.

The chain joins TRBV11-1 to TRBJ2-7; weak D call: TRBD1 (6 bases). Trimming took off 5 bases at V and 1 base at J, with 18 bases between the two ends. The CDR3 totals 16 residues. CDR1 SGHAT and CDR2 FQDESV come from the germline V gene (reference sequence). This CDR3 reads CASSAFSPGDSYEQYF. The CDR3 nucleotides read TGTGCCAGCAGCGCCTTCAGTCCAGGGGATTCCTACGAGCAGTACTTC. Full variable domain (rest looked up from reference TRBV11-1 and TRBJ2-7): EAEVAQSPRYKITEKSQAVAFWCDPISGHATLYWYRQILGQGPELLVQFQDESVVDDSQLPKDRFSAERLKGVDSTLKIQPAELGDSAMYLCASSAFSPGDSYEQYFGPGTRLTVT.

V usage is TRBV30 and J usage is TRBJ2-4; 7 positions agree with TRBD1. V gave up 1 base and J gave up 6 bases; unmatched junction bases: 9. Germline V gene sequence: CDR1 GTSNPN, CDR2 SVGIG (reference sequence). The CDR3 sequence is 15 residues long. The CDR3 sequence is CAWSAQTGIGNIQYF. CDR3 nucleotides: TGTGCCTGGAGTGCTCAGACAGGGATAGGAAACATTCAGTACTTC.

This chain joins TRBV5-4 and TRBJ2-5; perhaps TRBD2 as D (6 bases). This CDR3 spans 14 amino acids. Trimming stripped 4 bases from V and 5 bases from J, with 15 bases between. Germline CDR1 and CDR2: SGHNT and YYREEE (reference sequence). CDR3 nucleotides: TGTGCCAGCAGCCTCCTACTACGGGGGGAGACCCAGTACTTC. It encodes CASSLLLRGETQYF. The full variable domain, rest sourced from reference TRBV5-4 and TRBJ2-5, is ETGVTQSPTHLIKTRGQQVTLRCSSQSGHNTVSWYQQALGQGPQFIFQYYREEENGRGNFPPRFSGLQFPNYSSELNVNALELDDSALYLCASSLLLRGETQYFGPGTRLLVL.

The count of this clone is one. The gene calls are TRBV6-2 or TRBV6-3 and TRBJ2-7, with D unresolved. The CDR3 loop spans 14 amino acids. V lost 0 bases and J lost 1, with 7 bases in between. The germline V gene encodes CDR1 MNHEY and CDR2 SVGEGT. The CDR3 region has the DNA TGTGCCAGCAGTTACTCTGCGGATTCCTACGAGCAGTACTTC. Translation: CASSYSADSYEQYF.

The CDR3 sequence is CASASGEFNGYTF. For the CDR3, the DNA is TGTGCCAGCGCCTCGGGGGAGTTCAATGGCTACACCTTC. The V and J genes are TRBV3-1 (or the pseudogene TRBV3-2) and TRBJ1-2; D is perhaps TRBD1 (5 bases). Trimming took 8 bases from V and 6 from J, leaving 16 bases between them. Germline CDR1 LGHDT, CDR2 YNNKEL (reference sequence). The CDR3 length is 13 residues.